This TCR beta chain is drawn from a study of blood T cells in healthy people across ages. The ends were cut back, 6 bases at V and 1 base at J, with 9 bases in the middle. CDR1 and CDR2 from the germline V gene are DFQATT and SNEGSKA (reference sequence). The CDR3 length is 12 residues. PCR was performed a second time for roughly 7 to 12 cycles using a sample-barcoded 5' primer and a J-beta primer mix. TCRdb itself ran the 5' RACE reads through MiXCR, one entry per CDR3 protein. The sample lists 1.5 million to 2 million distinct CDR3 sequences, approximately 28% occurring once. This clonotype was detected a few times.

The TCR comes from a woman between 25 and 40 years old in good health. This chain connects TRBV20-1 to TRBJ2-5; tentative D call: TRBD1 (6 bases). The specimen was blood. This CDR3 is CSAGAGQETQYF. The CDR3, as DNA: TGCAGTGCGGGGGCGGGCCAAGAGACCCAGTACTTC.